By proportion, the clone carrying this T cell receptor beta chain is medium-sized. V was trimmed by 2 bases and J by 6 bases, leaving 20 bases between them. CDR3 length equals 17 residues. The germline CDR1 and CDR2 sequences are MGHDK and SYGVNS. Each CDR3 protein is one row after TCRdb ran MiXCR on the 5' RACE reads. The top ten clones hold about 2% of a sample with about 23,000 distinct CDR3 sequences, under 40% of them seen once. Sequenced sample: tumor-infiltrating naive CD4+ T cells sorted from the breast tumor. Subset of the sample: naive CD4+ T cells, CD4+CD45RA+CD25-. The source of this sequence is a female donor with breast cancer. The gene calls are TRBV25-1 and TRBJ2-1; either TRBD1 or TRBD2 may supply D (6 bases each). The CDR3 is CASSERKGLKGGNEQFF. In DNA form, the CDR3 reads TGTGCCAGCAGTGAACGTAAGGGACTCAAAGGGGGCAATGAGCAGTTCTTC.